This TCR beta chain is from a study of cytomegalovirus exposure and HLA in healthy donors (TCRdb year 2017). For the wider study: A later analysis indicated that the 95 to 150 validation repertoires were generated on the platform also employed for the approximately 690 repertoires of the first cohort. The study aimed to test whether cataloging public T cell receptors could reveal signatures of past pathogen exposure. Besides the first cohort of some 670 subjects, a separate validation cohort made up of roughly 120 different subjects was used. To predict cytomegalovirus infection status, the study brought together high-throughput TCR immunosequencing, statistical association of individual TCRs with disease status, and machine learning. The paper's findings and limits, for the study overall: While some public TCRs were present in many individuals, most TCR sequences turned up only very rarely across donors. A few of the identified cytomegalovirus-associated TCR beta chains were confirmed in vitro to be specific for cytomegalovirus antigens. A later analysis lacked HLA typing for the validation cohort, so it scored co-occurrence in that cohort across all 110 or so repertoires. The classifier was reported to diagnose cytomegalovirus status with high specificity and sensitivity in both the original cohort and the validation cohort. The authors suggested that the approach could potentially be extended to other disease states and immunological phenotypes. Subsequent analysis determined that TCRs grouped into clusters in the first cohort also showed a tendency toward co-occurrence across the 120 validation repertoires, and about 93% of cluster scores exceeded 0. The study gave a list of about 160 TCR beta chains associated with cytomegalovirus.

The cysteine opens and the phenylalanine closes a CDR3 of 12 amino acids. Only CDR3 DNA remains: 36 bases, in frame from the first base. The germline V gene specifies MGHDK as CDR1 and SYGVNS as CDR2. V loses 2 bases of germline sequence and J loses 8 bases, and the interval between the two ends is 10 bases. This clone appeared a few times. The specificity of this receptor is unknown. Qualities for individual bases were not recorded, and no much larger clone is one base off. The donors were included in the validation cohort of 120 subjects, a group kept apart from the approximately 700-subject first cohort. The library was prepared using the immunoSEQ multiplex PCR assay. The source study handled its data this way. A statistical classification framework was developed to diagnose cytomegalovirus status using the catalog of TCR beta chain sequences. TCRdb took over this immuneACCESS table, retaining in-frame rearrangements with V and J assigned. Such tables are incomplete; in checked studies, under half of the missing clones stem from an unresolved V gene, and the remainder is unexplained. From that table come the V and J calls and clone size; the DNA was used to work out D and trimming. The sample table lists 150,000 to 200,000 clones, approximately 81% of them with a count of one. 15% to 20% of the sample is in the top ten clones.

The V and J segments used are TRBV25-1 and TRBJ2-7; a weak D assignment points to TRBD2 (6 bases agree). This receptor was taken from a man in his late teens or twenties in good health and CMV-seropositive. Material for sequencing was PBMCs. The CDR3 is CASSEVGGQQYF. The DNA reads TGTGCCAGCAGTGAAGTCGGGGGACAGCAGTACTTC.